Shown below are 26 T cell receptor beta chains from a single sample sequenced in a study. MiXCR was run by TCRdb on the RT-PCR reads, yielding one entry per CDR3 protein. The profile shows about 680,000 distinct CDR3 sequences, about 14% of them singletons. Sequencing input: memory CD4+ T cells from blood. The source is a female donor in good health, serving as a healthy control.

This chain links TRBV3-1 with TRBJ1-1; D possibly corresponds to TRBD1 (5 bases). The CDR3 extends over 15 amino acids. From germline, CDR1 is LGHDT and CDR2 YNNKEL (reference sequence). V dropped 2 bases and J dropped 5 bases, with 15 bases sitting between them. The DNA of the CDR3 is TGTGCCAGCAGCCAACTGCTCCCAGGGCAGACTGAAGCTTTCTTT. Its translation is CASSQLLPGQTEAFF.

The chain uses TRBV24-1 and TRBJ2-2; unclear D gene. The CDR3 consists of 14 residues. V gave up 0 bases and J gave up 7 bases, with 8 bases separating them. Germline CDR1 KGHDR, CDR2 SFDVKD. DNA of the CDR3: TGTGCCACCAGTGATTTGGAGCCGGGCGGGGAGCTGTTTTTT. Protein product: CATSDLEPGGELFF.

This clonotype occurred a few times. The V call is TRBV6-2 or TRBV6-3, the J call TRBJ2-5; D may correspond to TRBD1 or TRBD2 (5 bases each). CDR1 MNHEY and CDR2 SVGEGT come from the germline V gene. CDR3 size: 16 residues. V lost 5 bases and J lost 5, with 21 bases in between. CDR3 residues: CASSTPPGTLGETQYF. The CDR3 bases are TGTGCCAGCAGTACCCCCCCCGGGACCCTTGGTGAGACCCAGTACTTC.

The V gene is TRBV7-3, the J gene TRBJ2-3; D gene unclear. Trimming pared 5 bases from V and 7 bases from J, leaving 10 bases between. This CDR3 is built from 12 residues. Germline CDR1 SGHTA, CDR2 FQGTGA. In DNA, the CDR3 is TGTGCCAGCAGCGCAGAAGACCATACGCAGTATTTT. This codes for CASSAEDHTQYF. The variable domain in full, completed from reference TRBV7-3 and TRBJ2-3, reads GAGVSQTPSNKVTEKGKYVELRCDPISGHTALYWYRQSLGQGPEFLIYFQGTGAADDSGLPNDRFFAVRPEGSVSTLKIQRTERGDSAVYLCASSAEDHTQYFGPGTRLTVL.

This clonotype was observed at least ten times. The rearrangement uses TRBV10-3 and TRBJ2-2; perhaps TRBD2 as D (5 bases). The CDR3 consists of 13 residues. V lost 4 bases and J lost 4, with 7 bases in between. Looked up from germline, CDR1 is ENHRY and CDR2 is SYGVKD. This chain's CDR3 is CAISGGSTGELFF. CDR3 nucleotides: TGTGCCATCAGTGGAGGGTCCACCGGGGAGCTGTTTTTT.

The chain combines TRBV28 with TRBJ2-6; D possibly uses TRBD1 or TRBD2 (6 bases each). V lost 7 bases and J 4 bases, leaving 14 bases between the germline ends. The CDR3 is 15 residues long. CDR1 and CDR2 (germline): MDHEN, SYDVKM. The CDR3 loop is CASTLRGGGANVLTF. The CDR3 nucleotides are TGTGCCAGCACCCTCAGGGGAGGAGGGGCCAACGTCCTGACTTTC.

This clonotype was observed a few times. This sequence joins TRBV13 and TRBJ2-1, with D possibly being TRBD2 (5 bases). CDR3 length equals 14 residues. CDR1 and CDR2 (germline): PRHDT, FYEKMQ (reference sequence). With 5 bases removed from V and 6 bases from J, the gap between germline ends came to 14 bases. Here the CDR3 DNA reads TGTGCCAGCAGCAAAGGGCATCTAGCCAATGAGCAGTTCTTC. This sequence encodes CASSKGHLANEQFF.

This clonotype was seen a handful of times. The chain carries TRBV4-1 and TRBJ2-3; TRBD2 agrees at 12 bases. The CDR3 is 17 amino acids. Germline values: CDR1 MGHRA, CDR2 YSYEKL. V dropped 6 bases and J dropped 4; count of bases not matched to a gene: 11. The CDR3 reads CASSRTITSGRSDTQYF. CDR3 DNA sequence: TGCGCCAGCAGTCGAACGATAACTAGCGGGAGGTCAGATACGCAGTATTTT.

This clonotype has at least ten counts. The chain uses TRBV9 and TRBJ2-5; 9 bases fit TRBD1. Germline assignment: CDR1 SGDLS and CDR2 YYNGEE. Unmatched junction bases numbered 1, after V lost 2 bases and J lost 2 bases. The CDR3 has 14 amino acids. In DNA, the CDR3 is TGTGCCAGCAGCGTCGACAGGGGGCAAGAGACCCAGTACTTC. This gives the protein CASSVDRGQETQYF.

The chain uses TRBV5-1 and TRBJ2-1, with 10 bases that match TRBD2. V lost 9 bases to trimming and J lost 7 bases; unmatched junction nucleotides: 16. The CDR3 is 16 amino acids. CDR1 and CDR2 (germline): SGHRS, YFSETQ. The DNA of the CDR3 is TGCGCCACCACACCGGGCCTAGCGGGAGATCGGAATGAGCAGTTCTTC. This encodes CATTPGLAGDRNEQFF. Full variable domain (missing parts from reference TRBV5-1 and TRBJ2-1): KAGVTQTPRYLIKTRGQQVTLSCSPISGHRSVSWYQQTPGQGLQFLFEYFSETQRNKGNFPGRFSGRQFSNSRSEMNVSTLELGDSALYLCATTPGLAGDRNEQFFGPGTRLTVL.

This clonotype showed up many times. The chain links TRBV7-6 to TRBJ1-1, with D possibly matching TRBD1 (5 bases). With 2 bases removed from V and 4 bases from J, the gap between germline ends came to 11 bases. The CDR3 is made up of 14 amino acids. Germline CDR1 and CDR2: SGHVS and FNYEAQ. The CDR3 region has the DNA TGTGCCAGCAGCTTACCGACAGTCGGCACTGAAGCTTTCTTT. It specifies CASSLPTVGTEAFF.

This clonotype was counted a few times. The chain links TRBV6-5 to TRBJ1-1; D not resolved. The V end lost 0 bases, the J end lost 0 bases, and 17 bases lay between the germline ends. Germline-derived CDR1 and CDR2 are MNHEY and SVGAGI. This CDR3 is built from 18 residues. In nucleotides, the CDR3 is TGTGCCAGCAGTTACTCGTCCCCCTCCAGGATCATGAACACTGAAGCTTTCTTT. This sequence encodes CASSYSSPSRIMNTEAFF.

In this sample, this clonotype turned up many times. The chain has TRBV10-3 and TRBJ1-2, with 8 bases lining up with TRBD1. V was pared by 3 bases and J by 7 bases, with 16 bases of the junction left unmatched. Germline values: CDR1 ENHRY, CDR2 SYGVKD. The CDR3 totals 17 residues. In DNA, the CDR3 is TGTGCCATCAGTGACCCCAGAACGACAGGGGACGGTCGTGGCTACACCTTC. This encodes CAISDPRTTGDGRGYTF.

This clonotype was observed a handful of times. The chain links TRBV7-8 to TRBJ2-2, with 9 nucleotides matching TRBD1. V was clipped by 4 bases and J by 5 bases; unmatched bases: 8. The V gene's germline CDR1 is SGHVS and CDR2 FQNEAQ. This CDR3 spans 16 amino acids. CDR3 in DNA: TGTGCCAGCAGCTGGTCCGGGACAGGGAGAACCGGGGAGCTGTTTTTT. Its translation is CASSWSGTGRTGELFF.

The chain couples TRBV20-1 to TRBJ1-1, with D perhaps matching TRBD1 (5 bases). The CDR3 loop spans 14 amino acids. Germline V gene sequence: CDR1 DFQATT, CDR2 SNEGSKA (reference sequence). V dropped 5 bases and J dropped 0 bases, with 13 bases sitting between them. This CDR3 reads CSAPSQGVNTEAFF. CDR3 DNA: TGCAGTGCTCCTAGTCAAGGGGTGAACACTGAAGCTTTCTTT.

The chain carries TRBV7-8 and TRBJ2-7, with D perhaps TRBD1 (6 bases). Germline-derived CDR1 and CDR2 are SGHVS and FQNEAQ. With 5 bases removed from V and 2 bases from J, the gap between germline ends came to 16 bases. The CDR3 has 15 residues. CDR3 protein: CASSTLTGRTYEQYF. The CDR3 coding sequence is TGTGCCAGCAGCACCCTGACAGGCCGAACCTACGAGCAGTACTTC.

This clonotype appeared a few times. The gene calls are TRBV12-3 or TRBV12-4 and TRBJ1-2, with TRBD1 matching over 8 bases. The CDR3 is 14 amino acids. The V and J ends lost 6 bases and 4 bases, in that order; junction bases with no gene match: 7. The CDR3 DNA is TGTGCCAGCAGACACACCGACAGGGGCTATGGCTACACCTTC. Translating gives CASRHTDRGYGYTF.

The gene calls are TRBV7-2 and TRBJ2-5; possible D gene TRBD2, 6 bases. Germline values: CDR1 SGHTA, CDR2 FQGNSA. This CDR3 region has 15 residues. Trimming shortened V by 10 bases and J by 9 bases, and 27 bases separated the two germline ends. CDR3 in DNA: TGTGCCACCTCTTCCCCCGGGAGCCTTCGAGGGGCCCAGTACTTC. This sequence encodes CATSSPGSLRGAQYF.

This clonotype was seen a few times. This rearrangement joins TRBV7-2 to TRBJ2-1, with TRBD1 identical over 8 bases. Germline V gene sequence: CDR1 SGHTA, CDR2 FQGNSA. This CDR3 is 17 amino acids long. After removal of 5 bases from V and 8 bases from J, the junction contained 17 bases not matched to a gene. CDR3 region: CASSPTSGTGILHEQFF. The DNA for the CDR3 is TGTGCCAGCAGCCCAACCTCCGGGACAGGCATTTTGCATGAGCAGTTCTTC. The variable domain in full, with the rest retrieved from reference TRBV7-2 and TRBJ2-1, is GAGVSQSPSNKVTEKGKDVELRCDPISGHTALYWYRQSLGQGLEFLIYFQGNSAPDKSGLPSDRFSAERTGGSVSTLTIQRTQQEDSAVYLCASSPTSGTGILHEQFFGPGTRLTVL.

V is TRBV9 and J is TRBJ2-1; 10 bases map to TRBD2. Trimming took 6 bases from V and 5 from J; bases not matched to a gene: 8. The CDR3 has 15 amino acids. Germline-derived CDR1 and CDR2 are SGDLS and YYNGEE. In DNA form, the CDR3 reads TGTGCCAGCACCCCTGGTGGGACTAGCGACAATGAGCAGTTCTTC. Translated: CASTPGGTSDNEQFF.

This clonotype was counted ten times or more. CDR3 coding DNA: TGTGCCATCAGTGACGGGCAGGGATCCTACGAGCAGTACTTC. Encoded protein: CAISDGQGSYEQYF. The V and J genes are TRBV10-3 and TRBJ2-7; the D gene is possibly TRBD1 (5 bases). V was trimmed by 3 bases and J by 1 base, leaving 10 bases between them. This CDR3 is 14 amino acids long. Per germline, CDR1 ENHRY and CDR2 SYGVKD.

This clonotype showed up just a few times. The chain uses TRBV30 and TRBJ2-7, with D possibly being TRBD2 (6 bases). Trimming left V 5 bases short and J 6 bases short, with 11 bases between. The germline CDR1 and CDR2 sequences are GTSNPN and SVGIG (reference sequence). CDR3 length: 11 amino acids. This chain's CDR3 is CAWGTAFEQYF. CDR3 bases: TGTGCCTGGGGGACTGCTTTCGAGCAGTACTTC.

This clonotype was recorded a few times. The rearrangement joins TRBV6-6 to TRBJ2-7; the D is unclear. V lost 5 bases, J lost 3 bases, and 8 bases lay in between. The CDR3 is 12 amino acids. CDR1 and CDR2 (germline): MNHNY, SVGAGI (reference sequence). The CDR3 is CASSLQDYEQYF. The CDR3 DNA follows: TGTGCCAGCAGTCTCCAAGACTACGAGCAGTACTTC.

In regard to this clonotype: Given a much more abundant clone one base away, this may be a read error. The chain uses TRBV5-1 and TRBJ1-1, with a possible D match to TRBD1 (6 bases). V was pared by 1 base and J by 2 bases, with 9 bases between. The CDR3 has 14 amino acids. Germline CDR1 is SGHRS and CDR2 is YFSETQ. CDR3 in amino acids: CASSLTGHNTEAFF. CDR3 sequence (DNA): TGCGCCAGCAGCTTGACAGGGCATAACACTGAAGCTTTCTTT.

J is TRBJ2-3 and V is TRBV5-1, with D tentatively TRBD2 (6 bases). Trimming removed 4 bases from V and 1 base from J, with 16 bases in between. This CDR3 is built from 16 residues. Germline V CDR1 and CDR2: SGHRS, YFSETQ. CDR3 sequence reads: CASSLQAGRGTDTQYF. In nucleotides, the CDR3 is TGCGCCAGCAGCCTACAAGCGGGCCGTGGCACAGATACGCAGTATTTT.

The chain couples TRBV9 to TRBJ2-7; maybe TRBD2 (5 bases). The V gene's germline CDR1 is SGDLS and CDR2 YYNGEE. The CDR3 length is 15 residues. V was clipped by 4 bases and J by 0 bases, with 14 bases between them. The CDR3 spells CASSPRASSSYEQYF. In DNA form, the CDR3 reads TGTGCCAGCAGCCCCCGGGCTAGCAGCTCCTACGAGCAGTACTTC. Looking up the rest from reference TRBV9 and TRBJ2-7 gives the full variable domain: DSGVTQTPKHLITATGQRVTLRCSPRSGDLSVYWYQQSLDQGLQFLIQYYNGEERAKGNILERFSAQQFPDLHSELNLSSLELGDSALYFCASSPRASSSYEQYFGPGTRLTVT.